The 30 T cell receptor beta chains below all came from one sample that was sequenced in a study of blood T cell repertoires in COVID-19. Produced via immunoSEQ multiplex PCR; TCRdb's table is partial and in-frame only. The table records approximately 150,000 clones, around 77% of them present only once. The sequenced sample consisted of peripheral blood. The receptor set was obtained from a man aged 45-65 years with active or convalescent COVID-19.

The genes are TRBV28 and TRBJ2-5; D is perhaps TRBD2 (6 bases). CDR3 length: 15 amino acids. The germline V gene encodes CDR1 MDHEN and CDR2 SYDVKM. V was shortened by 2 bases and J by 4 bases, with 14 bases between the two germline ends. In DNA, the CDR3 is TGTGCCAGCAGTTTAGGCGGAGGGATGGGAGAGACCCAGTACTTC. It is translated as CASSLGGGMGETQYF.

The V and J genes are TRBV12-3 or TRBV12-4 and TRBJ1-1; tentatively, D is TRBD1 (5 bases). The CDR3 runs 11 residues. Between the trimmed V and J ends, which lost 6 bases and 10 bases, there was a span of 12 bases. The chain's CDR3 is CASSSGFVAFF. CDR3 bases: TGTGCCAGCAGCTCAGGGTTTGTAGCTTTCTTT.

This clone was counted once. Here the CDR3 DNA reads TGTGCCAGCAGTGAAGCGCGTACAGTCGAAAAACTGTTTTTT. It specifies CASSEARTVEKLFF. The gene calls are TRBV6-1 and TRBJ1-4, with D unclear. Trimming shortened V by 0 bases and J by 8 bases, and 10 bases separated the two germline ends. Germline-derived CDR1 and CDR2 are MNHNS and SASEGT. There are 14 residues in the CDR3.

The rearrangement joins TRBV28 to TRBJ2-4; D possibly corresponds to TRBD1 (6 bases). The CDR3 is 13 amino acids. Trimming pared 8 bases from V and 7 bases from J, leaving 15 bases between. Germline V gene sequence: CDR1 MDHEN, CDR2 SYDVKM. The CDR3 spells CASGGIERNIQYF. CDR3 sequence (DNA): TGTGCCAGCGGGGGCATCGAGAGGAACATTCAGTACTTC.

The J gene is TRBJ2-5, the V gene TRBV28; 8 bases are a match to TRBD2. Germline trimming cut 7 bases from V and 5 bases from J; bases unmatched to any gene: 6. CDR1 MDHEN and CDR2 SYDVKM come from the germline V gene. The CDR3 contains 13 residues. The DNA of the CDR3 is TGTGCCAGCATGTCGGGGGGGCGGGAGACCCAGTACTTC. It translates to CASMSGGRETQYF.

CDR3 DNA: TGTGCCAGGGGCCCCGATCAGCCCCAGCATTTT. This translates into CARGPDQPQHF. The chain has TRBV7-9 and TRBJ1-5; D is uncertain. This CDR3 spans 11 amino acids. Germline V gives CDR1 SEHNR, CDR2 FQNEAQ (reference sequence). V shed 9 bases and J shed 5 bases, with 8 bases lying between them.

The rearrangement uses TRBV12-3 or TRBV12-4 and TRBJ1-2, with 7 bases lining up with TRBD1. With 6 bases clipped from V and 8 bases from J, the junction kept 9 bases outside the gene matches. The CDR3 has 13 amino acids. Here the CDR3 DNA reads TGTGCCAGCAGGCAGACAGGGACGGGAGGCTACACCTTC. It is translated as CASRQTGTGGYTF.

The chain couples TRBV29-1 to TRBJ2-7; 7 positions match TRBD1. The CDR3 runs to 13 residues. Germline loops: CDR1 SQVTM, CDR2 ANQGSEA. V lost 7 bases, J lost 3 bases, and 9 bases stayed unmatched. Here the CDR3 DNA reads TGCAGCGCCAGACAGGGAAGGGGCTACGAGCAGTACTTC. It codes for CSARQGRGYEQYF.

This clone was picked up a small number of times. The V gene is TRBV6-6, the J gene TRBJ1-4; D ambiguous. Trimming pared 7 bases from V and 8 bases from J, leaving 17 bases between. Germline CDR1 and CDR2: MNHNY and SVGAGI (reference sequence). The CDR3 loop spans 14 amino acids. The CDR3 sequence: CASTFTVAAEKLFF. The CDR3 bases are TGTGCCAGCACCTTTACAGTGGCTGCAGAAAAACTGTTTTTT.

The CDR3 region has the DNA TGTGCCAGCAGCCCACCGACAGGGGGGTTTATAGAGCAGTACTTC. It yields the protein CASSPPTGGFIEQYF. The chain carries TRBV5-8 and TRBJ2-7; 9 bases are a match to TRBD1. Per germline, CDR1 SGHTS and CDR2 YDEGEE. V lost 4 bases to trimming and J lost 7 bases; unmatched junction nucleotides: 12. This CDR3 comprises 15 residues.

The chain couples TRBV6-2 or TRBV6-3 to TRBJ2-2, with 14 bases that match TRBD2. Germline trimming cut 5 bases from V and 7 bases from J; bases unmatched to any gene: 9. The CDR3 totals 17 residues. CDR1 MNHEY and CDR2 SVGEGT come from the germline V gene. The CDR3: CASSLTGLAGDVGELFF. The DNA of the CDR3 is TGTGCCAGCAGTCTTACGGGACTAGCGGGAGATGTCGGGGAGCTGTTTTTT.

Only a few counts were recorded for this clone. The J gene is TRBJ1-6, the V gene TRBV21-1. TRBV21-1 is described as a pseudogene. The CDR3 has 15 residues. CDR3 residues: CASSRLSSYNSPLHF. CDR3 sequence (DNA): TGTGCCAGCAGCAGACTCAGCTCCTATAATTCACCCCTCCACTTT.

V usage is TRBV27 and J usage is TRBJ2-5, with TRBD1 matching over 8 bases. Germline V lookup: CDR1 MNHEY, CDR2 SMNVEV (reference sequence). CDR3 length: 18 residues. With 2 bases clipped from V and 4 bases from J, the junction kept 15 bases outside the gene matches. The CDR3 DNA sequence: TGTGCCAGCAGTTTACTCTCGTCTCTCGCAGGGGGCCCAGAGACCCAGTACTTC. Residues: CASSLLSSLAGGPETQYF.

The chain has TRBV28 and TRBJ1-2, with 8 bases matching TRBD1. The CDR3 length is 13 residues. CDR1 MDHEN and CDR2 SYDVKM come from the germline V gene. Unmatched junction bases numbered 8, after V lost 7 bases and J lost 7 bases. The CDR3 nucleotides are TGTGCCAGCAACATCGACAGGGGTGGTGGCTACACCTTC. Translation gives CASNIDRGGGYTF.

The CDR3 DNA reads as TGTGCCAGCAGCGAATCATGGGGGGACTACGAGCAGTACTTC. It codes for CASSESWGDYEQYF. The chain combines TRBV7-2 with TRBJ2-7; D may be TRBD2 (6 bases). Germline CDR1 SGHTA, CDR2 FQGNSA. This CDR3 comprises 14 residues. V was cut by 5 bases and J by 3 bases, with 14 bases left in between.

The V gene is TRBV29-1, the J gene TRBJ1-4, with D hard to call. In germline, CDR1 is SQVTM, CDR2 ANQGSEA. The length of the CDR3 is 12 residues. V lost 6 bases to trimming and J lost 0 bases, with 5 bases between them. The CDR3 DNA is TGCAGCGTCTTAGCAACTAATGAAAAACTGTTTTTT. It specifies CSVLATNEKLFF. Full variable domain (remainder filled in from reference TRBV29-1 and TRBJ1-4): SAVISQKPSRDICQRGTSLTIQCQVDSQVTMMFWYRQQPGQSLTLIATANQGSEATYESGFVIDKFPISRPNLTFSTLTVSNMSPEDSSIYLCSVLATNEKLFFGSGTQLSVL.

V is TRBV9 and J is TRBJ2-1; 9 bases agree with TRBD2. The junction had 7 bases not matched to a gene; V was cut back by 0 bases and J by 6 bases. CDR3 size: 16 residues. CDR1 and CDR2 (germline): SGDLS, YYNGEE. Here the CDR3 reads CASSVEGTSLPNEQFF. In DNA, the CDR3 is TGTGCCAGCAGCGTAGAAGGGACTAGCTTGCCCAATGAGCAGTTCTTC.

The chain joins TRBV6-5 to TRBJ2-5, with D possibly TRBD2 on 7 matching bases. The germline CDR1 and CDR2 sequences are MNHEY and SVGAGI. The CDR3 has 15 amino acids. V dropped 10 bases and J dropped 6 bases, with 24 bases sitting between them. The CDR3 sequence: CATTRGGEGRKTQYF. The CDR3 DNA reads as TGTGCCACTACCCGAGGGGGGGAGGGCAGGAAGACCCAGTACTTC.

The gene calls are TRBV3-1 (or the pseudogene TRBV3-2) and TRBJ2-7, with a tentative D call TRBD2 (6 bases). Germline V CDR1 and CDR2: LGHDT, YNNKEL (reference sequence). V lost 3 bases and J 0 bases, leaving 12 bases between the germline ends. The CDR3 length is 15 residues. For the CDR3, the DNA is TGTGCCAGCAGCCATTTGGGGGGTAACTCCTACGAGCAGTACTTC. Protein sequence: CASSHLGGNSYEQYF.

This clone was seen a few times. The chain uses TRBV27 and TRBJ2-2, with 9 bases matching TRBD1. This CDR3 spans 16 amino acids. The germline V gene has CDR1 MNHEY and CDR2 SMNVEV (reference sequence). Trimming took 3 bases from V and 6 from J; bases not matched to a gene: 8. CDR3 protein: CASSFLVGQGPGELFF. CDR3 DNA sequence: TGTGCCAGCAGTTTCCTGGTGGGACAGGGACCCGGGGAGCTGTTTTTT.

This chain connects TRBV2 to TRBJ2-1, with D unclear. Germline values: CDR1 SNHLY, CDR2 FYNNEI. CDR3 length equals 13 residues. The V gene lost 2 bases and the J gene lost 6 bases, with 8 bases spanning the gap. CDR3 in amino acids: CASSELRSNEQFF. The CDR3 coding sequence is TGTGCCAGCAGTGAATTGAGGAGCAATGAGCAGTTCTTC.

The chain employs TRBV29-1 and TRBJ1-1, with D uncertain. This CDR3 comprises 13 residues. CDR1 is SQVTM and CDR2 is ANQGSEA in the germline V gene. Trimming stripped 0 bases from V and 3 bases from J, with 8 bases between. The chain's CDR3 is CSVEETRDTEAFF. CDR3 nucleotide sequence: TGCAGCGTTGAAGAAACCCGGGACACTGAAGCTTTCTTT.

J is TRBJ2-3 and V is TRBV9; D unclear. Trimming stripped 1 base from V and 1 base from J, with 10 bases between. The CDR3 covers 15 residues. CDR1 and CDR2 from the germline V gene are SGDLS and YYNGEE. The CDR3 bases are TGTGCCAGCAGCGTAAAGGAGCGCCGCACAGATACGCAGTATTTT. This encodes CASSVKERRTDTQYF.

The chain couples TRBV28 to TRBJ2-7; possible D gene TRBD2, 5 bases. CDR1 and CDR2 from the germline V gene are MDHEN and SYDVKM. Trimming stripped 5 bases from V and 2 bases from J, with 7 bases between. CDR3 length equals 12 residues. The CDR3 region has the DNA TGTGCCAGCAGTCCCGGGACCTACGAGCAGTACTTC. It translates to CASSPGTYEQYF.

The V call is TRBV27, the J call TRBJ1-2; D uncertain. The ends were cut back, 6 bases at V and 2 bases at J, with 19 bases in the middle. CDR1 MNHEY and CDR2 SMNVEV come from the germline V gene (reference sequence). The CDR3 is made up of 16 amino acids. CDR3 bases: TGTGCCAGCAGCTCATTGGGAGGGAATTTAAACTATGGCTACACCTTC. Translated: CASSSLGGNLNYGYTF.

The chain links TRBV7-2 to TRBJ2-4; D is possibly TRBD2 (5 bases). This CDR3 is built from 16 residues. The V end lost 5 bases, the J end lost 0 bases, and 14 bases lay between the germline ends. CDR1 and CDR2 (germline): SGHTA, FQGNSA. The CDR3 bases are TGTGCCAGCAGCCTGCAGCGGTTTGGAGCCAAAAACATTCAGTACTTC. Translation gives CASSLQRFGAKNIQYF.

The V and J genes are TRBV7-3 and TRBJ2-2; 12 bases are a match to TRBD2. Germline V gives CDR1 SGHTA, CDR2 FQGTGA. This CDR3 has 22 residues. V gave up 5 bases and J gave up 3 bases; unmatched junction bases: 22. The CDR3 region is CASSPRGLAGLAGGPDTGELFF. CDR3 nucleotides: TGTGCCAGCAGCCCCCGGGGCCTCGCAGGTCTAGCGGGAGGGCCAGACACCGGGGAGCTGTTTTTT.

The chain couples TRBV28 to TRBJ2-1; TRBD1 matches at 8 bases. The CDR3 is 13 residues long. Trimming removed 8 bases from V and 3 bases from J; junction bases left unmatched: 3. Looked up from germline, CDR1 is MDHEN and CDR2 is SYDVKM. CDR3 loop: CASAGTGYNEQFF. For the CDR3, the DNA is TGTGCCAGCGCCGGGACAGGCTACAATGAGCAGTTCTTC.

The chain employs TRBV2 and TRBJ2-7; 7 nucleotides agree with TRBD1. The CDR3 totals 15 residues. Germline V gene data show CDR1 as SNHLY and CDR2 as FYNNEI. With V trimmed by 4 bases and J by 5 bases, 11 bases remained unmatched. The CDR3 protein is CASSADTGVIDEQYF. Written as DNA, the CDR3 is TGTGCCAGCAGTGCGGACACAGGGGTCATTGACGAGCAGTACTTC.

The chain uses TRBV5-5 and TRBJ2-7; tentative D call: TRBD2 (5 bases). This CDR3 has 14 residues. The V and J ends lost 0 bases and 0 bases respectively, with 7 bases between them. Germline CDR1 and CDR2: SGHKS and YYEKEE (reference sequence). The CDR3 DNA reads TGTGCCAGCAGCTTGGGCCGGGACTCCTACGAGCAGTACTTC. As protein: CASSLGRDSYEQYF.